These 32 T cell receptor beta chains were sequenced from one sample in a study of T cell repertoires in cytomegalovirus infection. No cognate antigen is known for these TCRs. One entry per CDR3 protein results from TCRdb running MiXCR on the reads. Of over 50,000 distinct CDR3 sequences listed, just over 20% were seen once; the top ten hold more than 65%. The sequences come from CD8+ T cells from cultured PBMCs, collected from culture after CMV antigen stimulation. The receptors shown here come from a human donor in good health (CMV status not recorded). Some clones in this sample may be carry-over from other donors' samples.

The sample holds a few counts of this clonotype. This chain uses TRBV4-1 with TRBJ2-7, with 7 bases that match TRBD2. V lost 1 base to trimming and J lost 2 bases; unmatched junction nucleotides: 5. Germline CDR1 is MGHRA and CDR2 is YSYEKL. The CDR3 spans 15 residues. The CDR3 nucleotides read TGCGCCAGCAGCCAAGCGGGCGGGGGACCCTACGAGCAGTACTTC. Translated, it gives CASSQAGGGPYEQYF.

This clonotype occurred a few times. The J gene is TRBJ2-6, the V gene TRBV11-2; D unclear. The CDR3 totals 16 residues. Germline CDR1 SGHAT, CDR2 FQNNGV. V was shortened by 0 bases and J by 0 bases, with 6 bases between the two germline ends. The chain's CDR3 is CASSLDPSSGANVLTF. CDR3 DNA sequence: TGTGCCAGCAGCTTAGACCCAAGCTCTGGGGCCAACGTCCTGACTTTC.

This clonotype has more than one count but fewer than ten. The rearrangement uses TRBV7-7 and TRBJ2-7; TRBD2 matches at 8 bases. Germline V gives CDR1 SSHAT, CDR2 FNYEAQ (reference sequence). There are 15 residues in the CDR3. V was pared by 5 bases and J by 0 bases, with 6 bases of the junction left unmatched. The CDR3 region is CASSPGRGASYEQYF. The DNA of the CDR3 is TGTGCCAGCAGCCCCGGGAGGGGGGCCTCCTACGAGCAGTACTTC.

This clonotype was counted a few times. The rearrangement uses TRBV4-1 and TRBJ2-7, with TRBD1 as a possible D gene (6 bases). Germline V CDR1 and CDR2: MGHRA, YSYEKL. CDR3 length equals 16 residues. The ends were cut back, 0 bases at V and 3 bases at J, with 15 bases in the middle. The CDR3 protein is CASSQDWSTGYYEQYF. The CDR3 DNA reads as TGCGCCAGCAGCCAAGATTGGTCGACAGGCTACTACGAGCAGTACTTC.

The table lists this clonotype with many counts. This chain joins TRBV7-2 and TRBJ1-2; weak D call: TRBD1 (5 bases). Per the germline V gene, CDR1 is SGHTA and CDR2 is FQGNSA. The V end was cut by 3 bases, the J end by 8 bases, with 13 bases between. This CDR3 has 13 residues. The CDR3 loop reads CASSFPGTGGYTF. The DNA for the CDR3 is TGTGCCAGCAGCTTCCCCGGGACCGGAGGCTACACCTTC.

The chain couples TRBV7-9 to TRBJ1-1; tentatively, D is TRBD1 (6 bases). The CDR3 extends over 17 amino acids. Deletions cut 5 bases from V and 4 bases from J, with 23 bases between. Germline assignment: CDR1 SEHNR and CDR2 FQNEAQ (reference sequence). CDR3 sequence: CASSIPTGGAAFTEAFF. In DNA, the CDR3 is TGTGCCAGCAGCATACCGACAGGAGGGGCCGCTTTCACTGAAGCTTTCTTT.

This clonotype came up many times. CDR3: CASSIITGNEQFF. Here the CDR3 DNA reads TGTGCCAGCAGTATAATTACGGGGAATGAGCAGTTCTTC. The V and J genes are TRBV7-8 and TRBJ2-1; tentatively, D is TRBD2 (5 bases). Trimming left V 6 bases short and J 7 bases short, with 13 bases between. The CDR3 runs to 13 residues. Germline CDR1 reads SGHVS; CDR2 reads FQNEAQ.

Note on this clonotype: Since no conserved phenylalanine or tryptophan closes the CDR3, a read error is the likely cause. V usage is TRBV7-6 and J usage is TRBJ1-1; TRBD1 is a possible D gene (6 bases). V lost 4 bases and J lost 6, with 12 bases in between. This CDR3 is built from 13 residues. The germline V gene encodes CDR1 SGHVS and CDR2 FNYEAQ. CDR3 in DNA: TGTGCCAGCAGCTGGCAGGGGACATCTGAAGCTTTCTTA. Translating it yields CASSWQGTSEAFL.

This clonotype was recorded a few times. CDR3 bases: TGTGCCAGCAGCCTGACTAGTACCACAGATACGCAGTATTTT. Amino acid sequence: CASSLTSTTDTQYF. This sequence joins TRBV28 and TRBJ2-3, with a weak D call TRBD2 (6 bases). Germline lookup yields CDR1 MDHEN and CDR2 SYDVKM. There are 14 residues in the CDR3. Trimming left V 6 bases short and J 2 bases short, with 12 bases between.

In its sample, this clonotype was seen a few times. The gene calls are TRBV4-1 and TRBJ1-5; a weak D match, TRBD1 (6 bases). Germline V gene lookup returns CDR1 MGHRA and CDR2 YSYEKL. CDR3 length: 15 residues. V was cut by 0 bases and J by 5 bases, with 11 bases left in between. The CDR3 region has the DNA TGCGCCAGCAGCCAAGATCGGGACACCTATCAGCCCCAGCATTTT. It specifies CASSQDRDTYQPQHF.

The V call is TRBV20-1, the J call TRBJ1-2; TRBD1 agrees at 7 bases. The V and J ends lost 6 bases and 4 bases, in that order; junction bases with no gene match: 11. From germline, CDR1 is DFQATT and CDR2 SNEGSKA (reference sequence). This CDR3 region has 14 residues. In nucleotides, the CDR3 is TGCAGTGCCGTCGATACAGGGGTGACCTATGGCTACACCTTC. Residues: CSAVDTGVTYGYTF.

The rearrangement links TRBV6-5 to TRBJ1-4, with D unresolved. This CDR3 is 17 amino acids long. Trimming took 0 bases from V and 7 from J, leaving 18 bases between them. Germline CDR1 and CDR2: MNHEY and SVGAGI. In DNA, the CDR3 is TGTGCCAGCAGTTACTCGCTCCGGCGACTCCCTGGTGAAAAACTGTTTTTT. Translating it yields CASSYSLRRLPGEKLFF.

The CDR3 loop reads CASSLIPSLSTDTQYF. CDR3 coding DNA: TGCGCCAGCAGCTTGATTCCGTCGCTCAGCACAGATACGCAGTATTTT. The V call is TRBV5-1, the J call TRBJ2-3; D is unclear. The CDR3 runs to 16 residues. CDR1 is SGHRS, CDR2 YFSETQ, per germline. V lost 1 base to trimming and J lost 0 bases, with 12 bases between them. Based on the CDR3 plus reference TRBV5-1 and TRBJ2-3, the full variable domain is KAGVTQTPRYLIKTRGQQVTLSCSPISGHRSVSWYQQTPGQGLQFLFEYFSETQRNKGNFPGRFSGRQFSNSRSEMNVSTLELGDSALYLCASSLIPSLSTDTQYFGPGTRLTVL.

This clonotype was counted a few times. The chain carries TRBV7-9 and TRBJ2-7, with 8 positions matching TRBD1. With 5 bases clipped from V and 7 bases from J, the junction kept 16 bases outside the gene matches. In germline, CDR1 is SEHNR, CDR2 FQNEAQ (reference sequence). This CDR3 is 16 amino acids long. This chain's CDR3 is CASSPPDTGQVREQYF. The CDR3 DNA reads TGTGCCAGCAGCCCCCCGGATACGGGACAGGTCCGTGAGCAGTACTTC.

The rearrangement joins TRBV6-5 to TRBJ2-3; D not certain. Germline V gives CDR1 MNHEY, CDR2 SVGAGI. Deletions cut 5 bases from V and 7 bases from J, with 10 bases between. The CDR3 extends over 12 amino acids. CDR3 loop: CASSEVEHTQYF. The CDR3 nucleotides are TGTGCCAGCAGTGAAGTGGAACATACGCAGTATTTT.

This chain links TRBV7-2 with TRBJ1-1; D is perhaps TRBD1 (5 bases). CDR3 length equals 14 residues. Trimming removed 5 bases from V and 4 bases from J, with 14 bases in between. The V gene's germline CDR1 is SGHTA and CDR2 FQGNSA. In DNA, the CDR3 is TGTGCCAGCAGCAAGACTCGTGGGGGCACTGAAGCTTTCTTT. It translates to CASSKTRGGTEAFF.

The genes are TRBV20-1 and TRBJ2-3; 7 positions match TRBD1. V lost 6 bases to trimming and J lost 0 bases; unmatched junction nucleotides: 6. This CDR3 has 14 residues. CDR1 and CDR2 from the germline V gene are DFQATT and SNEGSKA (reference sequence). CDR3 protein: CSAHPGQSTDTQYF. The DNA of the CDR3 is TGCAGTGCACATCCGGGACAGAGCACAGATACGCAGTATTTT.

The chain has TRBV27 and TRBJ2-7; TRBD2 aligns across 9 bases. This CDR3 spans 14 amino acids. Germline loops: CDR1 MNHEY, CDR2 SMNVEV (reference sequence). The junction had 7 bases not matched to a gene; V was cut back by 8 bases and J by 2 bases. The CDR3 region is CASRPGTSPYEQYF. CDR3 nucleotide sequence: TGTGCCAGCCGCCCCGGGACTAGCCCCTACGAGCAGTACTTC.

V is TRBV7-8 and J is TRBJ1-6; 10 bases agree with TRBD1. Germline trimming cut 5 bases from V and 7 bases from J; bases unmatched to any gene: 8. The CDR3 has 16 residues. Germline V gene sequence: CDR1 SGHVS, CDR2 FQNEAQ. DNA for the CDR3: TGTGCCAGCAGCGAGGATGGGACAGGGGAAAATTCACCCCTCCACTTT. Translation: CASSEDGTGENSPLHF.

The rearrangement uses TRBV7-2 and TRBJ2-5; TRBD2 aligns across 10 bases. This CDR3 comprises 13 residues. Trimming at V came to 4 bases and at J to 8 bases, leaving 4 bases not matched to a gene. CDR1 and CDR2 from the germline V gene are SGHTA and FQGNSA. CDR3 nucleotide sequence: TGTGCCAGCAGCTCAGGACTAGCGGTTACCCAGTACTTC. Its protein product is CASSSGLAVTQYF.

This rearrangement joins TRBV28 to TRBJ2-3; D is ambiguous. Deletions cut 5 bases from V and 2 bases from J, with 11 bases between. In germline, CDR1 is MDHEN, CDR2 SYDVKM. CDR3 length: 14 amino acids. CDR3 bases: TGTGCCAGCAGTGAAAACTCCGACACAGATACGCAGTATTTT. It translates to CASSENSDTDTQYF.

The chain links TRBV4-2 to TRBJ1-1; the D is unclear. The CDR3 extends over 17 amino acids. Trimming shortened V by 3 bases and J by 0 bases, and 17 bases separated the two germline ends. Germline V gene sequence: CDR1 LGHNA, CDR2 YNFKEQ. CDR3 bases: TGTGCCAGCAGCCACCCTTCAGGCAGCAAGGTGAACACTGAAGCTTTCTTT. Its translation: CASSHPSGSKVNTEAFF.

This chain joins TRBV7-8 and TRBJ2-2, with D possibly being TRBD1 (6 bases). Germline lookup yields CDR1 SGHVS and CDR2 FQNEAQ. The CDR3 is 18 amino acids. V lost 1 base, J lost 2 bases, and 17 bases lay in between. In nucleotides, the CDR3 is TGTGCCAGCAGCTTAGATTTTCAAGGACAGATAAACACCGGGGAGCTGTTTTTT. Translated, it gives CASSLDFQGQINTGELFF.

This clonotype has just a few counts. This sequence joins TRBV2 and TRBJ2-7, with TRBD1 matching over 9 bases. This CDR3 has 15 amino acids. V shed 6 bases, J shed 2 bases, and the junction held 8 bases outside the gene matches. Looked up from germline, CDR1 is SNHLY and CDR2 is FYNNEI. The CDR3 bases are TGTGCCAGCAGCGATCCGGGACAGGGAACCTACGAGCAGTACTTC. Protein: CASSDPGQGTYEQYF.

The CDR3 DNA follows: TGTGCCAGCAGCCTCAACCCGGGACTAGCGGGGGGAGTTGAGCAGTTCTTC. It is translated as CASSLNPGLAGGVEQFF. J is TRBJ2-1 and V is TRBV7-2; TRBD2 matches at 15 bases. V dropped 5 bases and J dropped 9; count of bases not matched to a gene: 11. The CDR3 sequence is 17 residues long. Germline V gene sequence: CDR1 SGHTA, CDR2 FQGNSA.

This clonotype has a handful of counts. J is TRBJ2-5 and V is TRBV18; D is uncertain. Looked up from germline, CDR1 is KGHSH and CDR2 is LQKENI. CDR3 size: 13 residues. V shed 3 bases and J shed 4 bases, with 9 bases lying between them. The DNA of the CDR3 is TGTGCCAGCTCACCCAGTGGGGTAGAGACCCAGTACTTC. As protein: CASSPSGVETQYF.

This clonotype occurred a few times. CDR3 region: CASSQTFAYNEQFF. For the CDR3, the DNA is TGCGCCAGCAGCCAAACCTTTGCCTACAATGAGCAGTTCTTC. The chain uses TRBV4-1 and TRBJ2-1; D remains ambiguous. CDR1 is MGHRA and CDR2 is YSYEKL in the germline V gene. The CDR3 runs to 14 residues. Trimming took off 2 bases at V and 2 bases at J, with 7 bases between the two ends.

This clonotype has just a few counts. The chain uses TRBV6-2 or TRBV6-3 and TRBJ2-7, with D possibly TRBD2 on 6 matching bases. V was shortened by 6 bases and J by 6 bases, with 18 bases between the two germline ends. The germline CDR1 and CDR2 sequences are MNHEY and SVGEGT. CDR3 length: 14 amino acids. CDR3 loop: CASSQLGEAGEQYF. The CDR3 DNA follows: TGTGCCAGCAGCCAACTGGGGGAAGCGGGCGAGCAGTACTTC.

The chain carries TRBV6-5 and TRBJ1-1; maybe TRBD1 (5 bases). This CDR3 has 16 residues. CDR1 is MNHEY, CDR2 SVGAGI, per germline. V gave up 6 bases and J gave up 4 bases, with 21 bases separating them. The CDR3 DNA reads TGTGCCAGCAGGACAGCGGGACGCCTGGGGGTCACTGAAGCTTTCTTT. It is translated as CASRTAGRLGVTEAFF.

This clonotype showed up many times. The chain carries TRBV7-8 and TRBJ2-1; D gene ambiguous. V lost 7 bases and J 8 bases, leaving 12 bases between the germline ends. Germline-derived CDR1 and CDR2 are SGHVS and FQNEAQ. The CDR3 totals 12 residues. This CDR3 is CASNVQYHEQFF. The CDR3 DNA reads TGTGCCAGCAACGTCCAGTACCATGAGCAGTTCTTC.

This chain joins TRBV7-8 and TRBJ1-5, with 8 bases lining up with TRBD1. The CDR3 has 15 residues. The germline V gene encodes CDR1 SGHVS and CDR2 FQNEAQ. With V trimmed by 3 bases and J by 2 bases, 3 bases remained unmatched. CDR3 DNA sequence: TGTGCCAGCAGCTTCAGGGGACAGGGCAATCAGCCCCAGCATTTT. It encodes CASSFRGQGNQPQHF.

V is TRBV9 and J is TRBJ2-7, with TRBD1 identical over 7 bases. This CDR3 has 14 residues. Germline V gene data show CDR1 as SGDLS and CDR2 as YYNGEE. Trimming removed 3 bases from V and 0 bases from J; junction bases left unmatched: 3. The CDR3 region is CASSGRDSSYEQYF. CDR3 DNA sequence: TGTGCCAGCAGCGGCCGGGACAGCTCCTACGAGCAGTACTTC.